A single sample is the source of the 32 T cell receptor beta chains below, sequenced in a study of blood T cell repertoires in COVID-19. The protocol was immunoSEQ multiplex PCR, while the TCRdb copy is restricted to in-frame clones and leaves out a portion. Of about 160,000 clones in the sample, roughly 87% were seen once. Sequencing input: PBMCs or T cells enriched from blood (not recorded which). The receptors stem from a woman aged 40-49 years who had been exposed to COVID-19.

V usage is TRBV29-1 and J usage is TRBJ2-5; D ambiguous. Germline V CDR1 and CDR2: SQVTM, ANQGSEA. Trimming removed 5 bases at V and 4 bases at J, with 23 bases between. The CDR3 length is 16 residues. CDR3 DNA: TGCAGCGTTCTAAACAGTGGGCTTTTTGCTACAGAGACCCAGTACTTC. Translation: CSVLNSGLFATETQYF.

CDR3 coding DNA: TGTGCCAGCTCACTCAAAAACGGGGGGTCGAACACTGAAGCTTTCTTT. Amino acids: CASSLKNGGSNTEAFF. The chain links TRBV18 to TRBJ1-1; weak D call: TRBD1 (5 bases). The ends were cut back, 4 bases at V and 1 base at J, with 16 bases in the middle. The CDR3 consists of 16 residues. Germline CDR1 and CDR2: KGHSH and LQKENI.

The chain combines TRBV19 with TRBJ2-1; TRBD1 might be the D (6 bases). V lost 4 bases, J lost 0 bases, and 10 bases lay in between. This CDR3 has 15 amino acids. From germline, CDR1 is LNHDA and CDR2 SQIVND (reference sequence). CDR3 coding DNA: TGTGCCAGTAGTAGACAGGATAGCTCCTACAATGAGCAGTTCTTC. Amino acid sequence: CASSRQDSSYNEQFF.

The genes are TRBV23-1 and TRBJ2-7; D is uncertain. TRBV23-1 is treated as an ORF (open reading frame) with a function not yet certain. CDR3 size: 14 residues. The ends were cut back, 2 bases at V and 2 bases at J, with 10 bases in the middle. The CDR3 loop reads CASSQSADPYEQYF. The CDR3 coding sequence is TGCGCCAGCAGTCAAAGTGCGGATCCCTACGAGCAGTACTTC.

This chain connects TRBV14 to TRBJ1-4; 7 bases agree with TRBD1. With 4 bases clipped from V and 6 bases from J, the junction kept 5 bases outside the gene matches. CDR3 length: 14 amino acids. CDR1 and CDR2 from the germline V gene are SGHDN and FVKESK. CDR3 coding DNA: TGTGCCAGCAGCCGCCTTGACAGGGATGAAAAACTGTTTTTT. This codes for CASSRLDRDEKLFF. The full variable domain, rest sourced from reference TRBV14 and TRBJ1-4, is EAGVTQFPSHSVIEKGQTVTLRCDPISGHDNLYWYRRVMGKEIKFLLHFVKESKQDESGMPNNRFLAERTGGTYSTLKVQPAELEDSGVYFCASSRLDRDEKLFFGSGTQLSVL.

The rearrangement uses TRBV19 and TRBJ1-1; D remains ambiguous. Trimming shortened V by 11 bases and J by 4 bases, and 20 bases separated the two germline ends. This CDR3 has 14 amino acids. The germline V gene encodes CDR1 LNHDA and CDR2 SQIVND (reference sequence). CDR3 protein: CAVFTRGIITEAFF. The CDR3 coding sequence is TGTGCCGTTTTTACTCGGGGTATCATCACTGAAGCTTTCTTT.

V and J are TRBV7-9 and TRBJ1-1; the match to TRBD1 covers 9 bases. V was clipped by 6 bases and J by 5 bases; unmatched bases: 4. The germline V gene encodes CDR1 SEHNR and CDR2 FQNEAQ (reference sequence). CDR3 size: 13 residues. CDR3: CASRGQGGTEAFF. The CDR3 region has the DNA TGTGCCAGCAGGGGACAGGGAGGGACTGAAGCTTTCTTT. Full variable domain (rest looked up from reference TRBV7-9 and TRBJ1-1): DTGVSQNPRHKITKRGQNVTFRCDPISEHNRLYWYRQTLGQGPEFLTYFQNEAQLEKSRLLSDRFSAERPKGSFSTLEIQRTEQGDSAMYLCASRGQGGTEAFFGQGTRLTVV.

The chain has TRBV29-1 and TRBJ1-1, with TRBD1 as a possible D gene (6 bases). The V gene's germline CDR1 is SQVTM and CDR2 ANQGSEA. Trimming cost V 5 bases and J 0 bases, with 10 bases left between them. The CDR3 totals 13 residues. In DNA form, the CDR3 reads TGCAGCGTTACGGACAGATTGAACACTGAAGCTTTCTTT. Amino acids: CSVTDRLNTEAFF.

The gene calls are TRBV2 and TRBJ1-5; D is undetermined. This CDR3 region has 11 residues. Germline V gene data show CDR1 as SNHLY and CDR2 as FYNNEI. V lost 7 bases and J 8 bases, leaving 9 bases between the germline ends. CDR3 residues: CASKDSEPQHF. For the CDR3, the DNA is TGTGCCAGCAAAGACTCTGAGCCCCAGCATTTT.

The chain is built from TRBV6-5 and TRBJ2-1; 7 nucleotides match TRBD1. The CDR3 contains 15 residues. Germline-derived CDR1 and CDR2 are MNHEY and SVGAGI. V lost 5 bases to trimming and J lost 2 bases; unmatched junction nucleotides: 6. The CDR3: CASSIRTGAYNEQFF. CDR3 nucleotides: TGTGCCAGCAGTATCCGGACAGGAGCCTACAATGAGCAGTTCTTC.

The chain links TRBV6-5 to TRBJ2-7; D is undetermined. Germline CDR1 and CDR2: MNHEY and SVGAGI. V was cut by 5 bases and J by 2 bases, with 10 bases left in between. The CDR3 is 13 amino acids. CDR3 in DNA: TGTGCCAGCAGTATAACTGAGACCTACGAGCAGTACTTC. Protein product: CASSITETYEQYF.

The chain joins TRBV19 to TRBJ2-5; 8 positions match TRBD1. CDR3 size: 15 residues. CDR1 and CDR2 from the germline V gene are LNHDA and SQIVND (reference sequence). V lost 0 bases and J lost 7; bases outside the gene matches: 7. CDR3 nucleotides: TGTGCCAGTAGTATAGATGGACAGGGAGTCGGGACCCAGTACTTC. Encoded protein: CASSIDGQGVGTQYF.

Here the CDR3 reads CASSSDSNTGELFF. The CDR3 nucleotides read TGCGCCAGCAGCTCTGACAGTAACACCGGGGAGCTGTTTTTT. The gene calls are TRBV5-1 and TRBJ2-2; tentative D call: TRBD1 (5 bases). V was trimmed by 3 bases and J by 2 bases, leaving 8 bases between them. In germline, CDR1 is SGHRS, CDR2 YFSETQ. The CDR3 is 14 residues long.

This clone was found once. The CDR3 here is CASSVDSEAFF. In DNA, the CDR3 is TGTGCCAGCAGTGTCGACAGTGAGGCTTTCTTT. The chain is built from TRBV25-1 and TRBJ1-1; a weak D match, TRBD1 (5 bases). Germline-derived CDR1 and CDR2 are MGHDK and SYGVNS. Between the trimmed V and J ends, which lost 4 bases and 11 bases, there was a span of 11 bases. The CDR3 has 11 amino acids.

The rearrangement uses TRBV24-1 and TRBJ2-1, with 9 bases aligning to TRBD2. Germline values: CDR1 KGHDR, CDR2 SFDVKD. V gave up 3 bases and J gave up 7 bases; unmatched junction bases: 6. This CDR3 is built from 15 residues. The CDR3 loop reads CATSDGSGGRNEQFF. CDR3 nucleotide sequence: TGTGCCACCAGTGATGGCAGCGGGGGGCGGAATGAGCAGTTCTTC.

This chain links TRBV18 with TRBJ1-3; unclear D gene. The CDR3 sequence is 16 residues long. Germline CDR1 KGHSH, CDR2 LQKENI. Trimming removed 2 bases at V and 0 bases at J, with 11 bases between. This CDR3 is CASSPVAASSGNTIYF. DNA for the CDR3: TGTGCCAGCTCACCAGTCGCCGCGAGCTCTGGAAACACCATATATTTT.

The V call is TRBV20-1, the J call TRBJ2-7, with TRBD2 identical over 11 bases. Trimming took 3 bases from V and 4 from J; bases not matched to a gene: 8. Germline V gene lookup returns CDR1 DFQATT and CDR2 SNEGSKA (reference sequence). CDR3 size: 15 residues. The CDR3 sequence: CSASYPSGGTYEQYF. DNA for the CDR3: TGCAGTGCTAGTTACCCTAGCGGGGGGACTTACGAGCAGTACTTC.

V and J are TRBV29-1 and TRBJ2-1, with 13 bases that match TRBD2. There are 15 residues in the CDR3. Germline V gene data show CDR1 as SQVTM and CDR2 as ANQGSEA. Trimming removed 4 bases from V and 5 bases from J; junction bases left unmatched: 5. The CDR3 reads CSVGAGTSGDNEQFF. Written as DNA, the CDR3 is TGCAGCGTTGGGGCCGGGACTAGCGGGGACAATGAGCAGTTCTTC.

This clone was observed once. The chain uses TRBV28 and TRBJ2-1; TRBD2 matches 10 bases. The CDR3 runs 17 residues. With V trimmed by 3 bases and J by 4 bases, 9 bases remained unmatched. CDR1 MDHEN and CDR2 SYDVKM come from the germline V gene. CDR3 in amino acids: CASSFTLAGGHYNEQFF. CDR3 in DNA: TGTGCCAGCAGTTTCACTTTAGCGGGAGGCCATTACAATGAGCAGTTCTTC.

This rearrangement joins TRBV10-3 to TRBJ2-1, with 16 positions matching TRBD2. Trimming took 3 bases from V and 4 from J; bases not matched to a gene: 6. The CDR3 has 18 amino acids. Germline V CDR1 and CDR2: ENHRY, SYGVKD. CDR3 in amino acids: CAISDSGLAGGPYNEQFF. CDR3 nucleotides: TGTGCCATCAGTGATTCGGGACTAGCGGGGGGGCCTTACAATGAGCAGTTCTTC.

This clone was observed a handful of times. The CDR3 loop reads CASGEGQGNNQPQHF. As DNA, the CDR3 is TGTGCTAGTGGTGAGGGACAGGGGAACAATCAGCCCCAGCATTTT. This rearrangement joins TRBV12-5 to TRBJ1-5, with 10 bases matching TRBD1. Trimming removed 5 bases from V and 3 bases from J; junction bases left unmatched: 4. Germline CDR1 reads LGHNT; CDR2 reads FRNRAP. This CDR3 is built from 15 residues.

The genes are TRBV19 and TRBJ2-1, with D tentatively TRBD2 (5 bases). The CDR3 runs 15 residues. V lost 3 bases and J lost 10, with 19 bases in between. Germline CDR1 reads LNHDA; CDR2 reads SQIVND (reference sequence). CDR3 DNA: TGTGCCAGTAGTATTCAACTCTATATGACGGGGGAGCAGTTCTTC. Translated: CASSIQLYMTGEQFF.

This clone was found a few times. The chain recombines TRBV6-5 with TRBJ2-7; 7 bases fit TRBD1. Germline assignment: CDR1 MNHEY and CDR2 SVGAGI. This CDR3 spans 15 amino acids. The trim removed 6 bases at V and 6 bases at J, leaving 14 bases unmatched. The CDR3 bases are TGTGCCAGCAGCCTCGGACAGGTATTGACTCTCGAGCAGTACTTC. This codes for CASSLGQVLTLEQYF.

This clone appeared a single time. This chain uses TRBV27 with TRBJ2-1; the D gene is possibly TRBD2 (5 bases). Per germline, CDR1 MNHEY and CDR2 SMNVEV (reference sequence). The CDR3 consists of 14 residues. V was trimmed by 7 bases and J by 3 bases, leaving 13 bases between them. The CDR3 is CASMRGNYYNEQFF. The CDR3 DNA sequence: TGTGCCAGCATGCGAGGGAACTACTACAATGAGCAGTTCTTC.

The chain employs TRBV12-5 and TRBJ2-3; TRBD2 aligns across 11 bases. Germline trimming cut 8 bases from V and 1 base from J; bases unmatched to any gene: 14. CDR1 is LGHNT and CDR2 is FRNRAP in the germline V gene. The CDR3 has 18 residues. The CDR3 reads CASSSASGRRAGTDTQYF. CDR3 sequence (DNA): TGTGCTAGTTCCTCGGCTAGCGGGAGGAGGGCAGGCACAGATACGCAGTATTTT.

The chain carries TRBV5-6 and TRBJ2-4, with 7 bases that match TRBD1. The CDR3 runs to 13 residues. The V and J ends lost 4 bases and 6 bases, in that order; junction bases with no gene match: 4. CDR1 and CDR2 (germline): SGHDT, YYEEEE. CDR3 coding DNA: TGTGCCAGCAGCCCGACAGGGACAAACATTCAGTACTTC. Residues: CASSPTGTNIQYF.

This clone has a single count. V and J are TRBV14 and TRBJ1-4; possibly TRBD1 for D (6 bases). The CDR3 extends over 14 amino acids. The V gene's germline CDR1 is SGHDN and CDR2 FVKESK. V was clipped by 0 bases and J by 8 bases, with 10 bases between them. CDR3 loop: CASSQDTGREKLFF. DNA for the CDR3: TGTGCCAGCAGCCAAGATACAGGGAGAGAAAAACTGTTTTTT. Variable domain in full (rest from reference TRBV14 and TRBJ1-4): EAGVTQFPSHSVIEKGQTVTLRCDPISGHDNLYWYRRVMGKEIKFLLHFVKESKQDESGMPNNRFLAERTGGTYSTLKVQPAELEDSGVYFCASSQDTGREKLFFGSGTQLSVL.

This chain connects TRBV19 to TRBJ2-5; 10 positions match TRBD1. Trimming at V came to 4 bases and at J to 5 bases, leaving 7 bases not matched to a gene. The CDR3 loop spans 15 amino acids. Germline lookup yields CDR1 LNHDA and CDR2 SQIVND (reference sequence). CDR3 DNA: TGTGCCAGTAGTACTCCCGGGACAGGGGTGGAGACCCAGTACTTC. It is translated as CASSTPGTGVETQYF.

This clone came up once. Here the CDR3 reads CASSESDRPKQYF. The CDR3 nucleotides are TGTGCCAGCAGTGAATCCGACAGGCCTAAGCAGTACTTC. The chain couples TRBV25-1 to TRBJ2-7, with D possibly TRBD1 on 6 matching bases. CDR3 length: 13 residues. Germline-derived CDR1 and CDR2 are MGHDK and SYGVNS. V was cut by 1 base and J by 8 bases, with 12 bases left in between.

This clone occurred once. V is TRBV20-1 and J is TRBJ2-7, with D maybe TRBD1 (6 bases). The CDR3 covers 11 residues. V was clipped by 6 bases and J by 7 bases, with 13 bases between them. Germline V gives CDR1 DFQATT, CDR2 SNEGSKA (reference sequence). DNA for the CDR3: TGCAGTGCAACAAAGACAGGAGAGCAGTACTTC. Amino acids: CSATKTGEQYF.

The chain carries TRBV6-1 and TRBJ1-3; tentatively, D is TRBD1 (6 bases). This CDR3 is built from 18 residues. The V and J ends lost 3 bases and 0 bases respectively, with 18 bases between them. Germline V CDR1 and CDR2: MNHNS, SASEGT. The CDR3 is CASSEGSQGPRSGNTIYF. CDR3 sequence (DNA): TGTGCCAGCAGTGAGGGATCACAGGGACCCCGCTCTGGAAACACCATATATTTT.

This sequence joins TRBV5-4 and TRBJ1-3; D ambiguous. V was cut by 1 base and J by 3 bases, with 17 bases left in between. The CDR3 length is 17 residues. The germline gives CDR1 SGHNT, CDR2 YYREEE (reference sequence). This CDR3 reads CASSLTAGRLFGNTIYF. CDR3 nucleotides: TGTGCCAGCAGCTTGACCGCGGGCAGGCTTTTTGGAAACACCATATATTTT. The whole variable domain, remainder taken from reference TRBV5-4 and TRBJ1-3, is ETGVTQSPTHLIKTRGQQVTLRCSSQSGHNTVSWYQQALGQGPQFIFQYYREEENGRGNFPPRFSGLQFPNYSSELNVNALELDDSALYLCASSLTAGRLFGNTIYFGEGSWLTVV.